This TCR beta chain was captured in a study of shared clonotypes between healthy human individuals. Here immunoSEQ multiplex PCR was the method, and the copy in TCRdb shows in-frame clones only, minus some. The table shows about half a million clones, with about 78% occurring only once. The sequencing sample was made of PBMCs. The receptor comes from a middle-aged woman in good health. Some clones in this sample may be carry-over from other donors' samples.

The chain's CDR3 is CASSLANVFSSSPLHF. In nucleotides, the CDR3 is TGTGCCAGCAGCTTAGCAAATGTTTTCTCGTCTTCACCCCTCCACTTT. The genes are TRBV7-8 and TRBJ1-6; D unresolved. From germline, CDR1 is SGHVS and CDR2 FQNEAQ. This CDR3 contains 16 residues. Trimming took off 0 bases at V and 9 bases at J, with 15 bases between the two ends.